These T cell receptor beta chains were read from a single sample in a study of response to subunit inactivated influenza vaccine. From the RT-PCR reads, TCRdb called clonotypes with MiXCR, one entry per CDR3 protein. The table shows some 480,000 distinct CDR3 sequences, with roughly 11% occurring only once. Sequenced here: PBMCs from blood, sampled 45 days after vaccination. These receptors all come from a man between 50 and 59 years old who received an inactivated influenza vaccine. CDR3s leave out the opening cysteine and the closing phenylalanine or tryptophan.

CDR3: ATSSLGGGNIYNEQF; J: TRBJ2-1; V: TRBV15
CDR3: ASSGDGVNTEAF; J: TRBJ1-1; V: TRBV5-1
CDR3: ATSRGPTSGVSYNEQF; J: TRBJ2-1; V: TRBV15
CDR3: ASSFDPSGSLRY; J: TRBJ2-4; V: TRBV5-5
CDR3: ASSWDGEGKPQH; J: TRBJ1-5; V: TRBV2
CDR3: ASSLVRWAAKNIQY; J: TRBJ2-4; V: TRBV12-3/TRBV12-4
CDR3: ASSLIGLAGGETQY; J: TRBJ2-5; V: TRBV28
CDR3: SVGQGRGKKLF; J: TRBJ1-4; V: TRBV29-1
CDR3: AISPGGSSYNEQF; J: TRBJ2-1; V: TRBV10-3
CDR3: ASSAAGTGSHEQY; J: TRBJ2-7; V: TRBV5-1
CDR3: ASARELDTQY; J: TRBJ2-3; V: TRBV27
CDR3: ASSGGTGRNQPQH; J: TRBJ1-5; V: TRBV2
CDR3: ASRINHKETQY; J: TRBJ2-5; V: TRBV2
CDR3: ASSFGDRKETQY; J: TRBJ2-5; V: TRBV7-2
CDR3: SGSFPGGTDTQY; J: TRBJ2-3; V: TRBV29-1
CDR3: ASSPDREVFEQY; J: TRBJ2-7; V: TRBV28
CDR3: ASSTGFGQPQH; J: TRBJ1-5; V: TRBV11-2
CDR3: ASSLGQATSPLH; J: TRBJ1-6; V: TRBV7-2